This TCR beta chain was sequenced during a study of T cells after yellow fever vaccination. TCRdb reprocessed the 5' RACE reads via MiXCR and lists one record per CDR3 protein. The sample carries around 310,000 distinct CDR3 sequences, 3% to 4.5% recorded once. The specimen comprised PBMCs, sampled 5 days after the yellow fever booster vaccination. The receptor was derived from a man aged 18-30 years who received the YFV17D yellow fever vaccine.

In DNA, the CDR3 is TGTGCCAGCATCTTTCCTAGCGGGGGGCCCTCTGGGGCCAACGTCCTGACTTTC. The encoded protein is CASIFPSGGPSGANVLTF. The V call is TRBV9, the J call TRBJ2-6; 11 bases fit TRBD2. Germline trimming cut 6 bases from V and 0 bases from J; bases unmatched to any gene: 8. CDR3 length equals 18 residues. CDR1 is SGDLS, CDR2 YYNGEE, per germline.